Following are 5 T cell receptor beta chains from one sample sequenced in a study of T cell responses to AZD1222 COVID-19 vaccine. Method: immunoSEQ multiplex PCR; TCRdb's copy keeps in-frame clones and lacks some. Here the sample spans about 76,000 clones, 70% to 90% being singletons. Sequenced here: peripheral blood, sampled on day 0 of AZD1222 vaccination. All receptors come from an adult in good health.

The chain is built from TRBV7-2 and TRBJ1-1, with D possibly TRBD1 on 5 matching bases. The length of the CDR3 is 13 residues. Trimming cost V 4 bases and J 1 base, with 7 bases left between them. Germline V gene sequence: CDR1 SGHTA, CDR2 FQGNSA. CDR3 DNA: TGTGCCAGCAGCTGGAGGGGGAACACTGAAGCTTTCTTT. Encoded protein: CASSWRGNTEAFF.

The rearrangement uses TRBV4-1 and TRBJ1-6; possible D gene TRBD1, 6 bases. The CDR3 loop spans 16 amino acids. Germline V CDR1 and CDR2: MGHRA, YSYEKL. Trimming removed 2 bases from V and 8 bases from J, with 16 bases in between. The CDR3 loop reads CASSQQRGAEYSPLHF. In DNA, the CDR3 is TGCGCCAGCAGCCAACAGAGGGGGGCCGAATATTCACCCCTCCACTTT.

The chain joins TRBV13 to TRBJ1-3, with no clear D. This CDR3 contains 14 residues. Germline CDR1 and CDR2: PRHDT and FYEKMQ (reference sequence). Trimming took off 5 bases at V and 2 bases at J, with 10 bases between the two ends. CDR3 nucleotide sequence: TGTGCCAGCAGCGGCTCGGCGGCTGGAAACACCATATATTTT. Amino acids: CASSGSAAGNTIYF.

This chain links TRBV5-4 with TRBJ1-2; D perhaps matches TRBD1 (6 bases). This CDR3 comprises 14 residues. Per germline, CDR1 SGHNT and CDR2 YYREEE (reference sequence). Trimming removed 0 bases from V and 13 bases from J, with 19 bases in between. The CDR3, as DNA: TGTGCCAGCAGCTTGGATGGGACACTTTTAGAGGCCACCTTC. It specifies CASSLDGTLLEATF.

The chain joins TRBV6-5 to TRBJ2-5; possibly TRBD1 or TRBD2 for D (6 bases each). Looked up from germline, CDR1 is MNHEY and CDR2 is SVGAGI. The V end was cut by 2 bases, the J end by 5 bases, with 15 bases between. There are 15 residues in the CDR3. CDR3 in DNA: TGTGCCAGCAGTTACAATATCGGGGGCGGGGAGACCCAGTACTTC. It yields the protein CASSYNIGGGETQYF.